Following are 6 T cell receptor beta chains from one sample sequenced in a study of CD8 T cells in Susac syndrome. An input of about 0.45 to 1 ug of RNA was subjected to reverse transcription using random hexamers. TCRdb called the immunoSEQ multiplex PCR reads again in MiXCR, with one record for every CDR3 protein. This sample yields over 350,000 distinct CDR3 sequences, of which roughly 85% are seen a single time; 0.09% to 0.15% belongs to the top ten. The sequencing input was CD8+ T cells from PBMCs. The receptors stem from a human donor with multiple sclerosis.

The CDR3 protein is CASSHGSGSEQYF. Written as DNA, the CDR3 is TGCGCCAGCAGCCACGGGTCGGGGAGCGAGCAGTACTTC. The V and J genes are TRBV4-1 and TRBJ2-7; possibly TRBD2 for D (5 bases). The CDR3 has 13 residues. The ends were cut back, 3 bases at V and 6 bases at J, with 12 bases in the middle. Germline assignment: CDR1 MGHRA and CDR2 YSYEKL.

This chain connects TRBV28 to TRBJ2-3, with D possibly TRBD1 on 5 matching bases. Trimming pared 1 base from V and 4 bases from J, leaving 18 bases between. CDR1 MDHEN and CDR2 SYDVKM come from the germline V gene. This CDR3 is built from 17 residues. This CDR3 is CASSLYSGAPFADTQYF. The CDR3 coding sequence is TGTGCCAGCAGTTTATATAGTGGGGCGCCCTTCGCAGATACGCAGTATTTT.

V gene TRBV6-5 combines with J gene TRBJ2-7; D assignment may be TRBD1 or TRBD2 (5 bases each). Looked up from germline, CDR1 is MNHEY and CDR2 is SVGAGI. The CDR3 runs 14 residues. V lost 2 bases to trimming and J lost 6 bases, with 14 bases between them. In DNA form, the CDR3 reads TGTGCCAGCAGTTACCAGGGCAAAGGGAGCGAGCAGTACTTC. Translation gives CASSYQGKGSEQYF.

The sample holds one count of this clonotype. The V and J genes are TRBV7-9 and TRBJ2-7, with 8 bases identical to TRBD2. Germline V gene data show CDR1 as SEHNR and CDR2 as FQNEAQ (reference sequence). The V gene end was trimmed by 3 bases and the J gene end by 0 bases; junction bases not matched to a gene: 4. The CDR3 has 15 residues. The CDR3 here is CASSFSGGSSYEQYF. The CDR3 nucleotides are TGTGCCAGCAGCTTCTCGGGAGGGAGCTCCTACGAGCAGTACTTC.

The chain is built from TRBV28 and TRBJ2-7; 10 bases are shared with TRBD1. After removal of 10 bases from V and 4 bases from J, the junction contained 10 bases not matched to a gene. The CDR3 consists of 14 residues. Germline CDR1 MDHEN, CDR2 SYDVKM. The CDR3 spells CATRGRDRGYEQYF. The CDR3 DNA reads TGTGCCACCCGCGGCCGGGACAGGGGTTACGAGCAGTACTTC.

This sequence joins TRBV5-1 and TRBJ2-5; 8 nucleotides line up with TRBD2. CDR1 and CDR2 (germline): SGHRS, YFSETQ. V lost 0 bases, J lost 0 bases, and 7 bases stayed unmatched. The CDR3 contains 17 residues. The CDR3, as DNA: TGCGCCAGCAGCTTGGGGCCTTTGACTAGCGACCAAGAGACCCAGTACTTC. Amino acid sequence: CASSLGPLTSDQETQYF.